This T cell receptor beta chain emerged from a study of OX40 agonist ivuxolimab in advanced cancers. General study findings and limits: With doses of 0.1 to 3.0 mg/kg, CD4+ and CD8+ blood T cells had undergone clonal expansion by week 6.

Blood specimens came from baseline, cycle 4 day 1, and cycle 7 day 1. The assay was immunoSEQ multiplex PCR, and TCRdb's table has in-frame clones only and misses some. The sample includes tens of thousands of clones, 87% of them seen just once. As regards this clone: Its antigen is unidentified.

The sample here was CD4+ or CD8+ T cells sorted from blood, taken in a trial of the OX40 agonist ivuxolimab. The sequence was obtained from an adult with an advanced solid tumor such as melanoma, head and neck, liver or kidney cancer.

DNA of the CDR3: TGTGCCAGCAGGAGCAGGGGGCATGGCTATGGCTACACCTTC. Translated: CASRSRGHGYGYTF. This chain uses TRBV5-8 with TRBJ1-2; 8 bases agree with TRBD1. The CDR3 sequence is 14 residues long. The V gene end was trimmed by 5 bases and the J gene end by 4 bases; junction bases not matched to a gene: 7. Per the germline V gene, CDR1 is SGHTS and CDR2 is YDEGEE.